The sequence of this T cell receptor (beta chain) was determined in a study of OX40 agonist ivuxolimab in advanced cancers. Whole-study context: A history of anti-PD-1, anti-PD-L1 or anti-CTLA-4 therapy was acceptable, and around 36% had some. Partial responses were achieved by three patients, one with hepatocellular carcinoma and two with cutaneous melanoma. Overall study findings and caveats: Some nonresponders likewise displayed low normalized T-cell clonal expansion.

Sequencing used immunoSEQ multiplex PCR; TCRdb keeps in-frame clones, though not all of them. The table lists about 43,000 clones, 80% of them singletons. CDR3 length equals 14 residues. The V end was cut by 5 bases, the J end by 1 base, with 15 bases between. Germline-derived CDR1 and CDR2 are SQVTM and ANQGSEA. A remark on this clone: No antigen is known for it.

The sequenced sample was CD4+ or CD8+ T cells sorted from blood, obtained in a trial of the OX40 agonist ivuxolimab. This sequence joins TRBV29-1 and TRBJ2-7; D not certain. The receptor was derived from an adult with an advanced solid tumor such as melanoma, head and neck, liver or kidney cancer. The CDR3 DNA reads TGCAGCGTTAAGAGGTTGGACGGATCCTACGAGCAGTACTTC. It is translated as CSVKRLDGSYEQYF.